This entry describes one TCR beta chain. Its antigen is not identified. This sample is part of a study of response to subunit inactivated influenza vaccine. TCRdb reanalysed the RT-PCR reads using MiXCR and keeps one entry per CDR3 protein. Of 700,000 to 800,000 distinct CDR3 sequences detected, less than 20% appear once; the ten largest clones hold roughly a tenth. Whole-study results and caveats: That few new T cells are recruited by each seasonal influenza vaccination was the authors' suggestion.

This CDR3 is 13 amino acids long. The V gene end was trimmed by 4 bases and the J gene end by 7 bases; junction bases not matched to a gene: 5. The sequenced sample was PBMCs from blood, obtained 5 to 6 days after vaccination. The TCR originated in a man in his fifties or sixties who received an inactivated influenza vaccine. V and J are TRBV12-3 or TRBV12-4 and TRBJ1-2, with 8 bases lining up with TRBD1. The CDR3 DNA reads as TGTGCCAGCAGTTACCAGGGGGCCTCTGGCTACACCTTC. Translating gives CASSYQGASGYTF.